This T cell receptor (beta chain) was captured in a study of control samples from healthy donors and cancer patients. Germline CDR1 reads SGHTA; CDR2 reads FQGNSA. CDR3 size: 14 residues. The V gene lost 4 bases and the J gene lost 3 bases, with 10 bases spanning the gap. Some clones are missing from TCRdb's copy, which holds only in-frame ones; the method was immunoSEQ multiplex PCR. The table shows 130,000 or so clones, with 80% to 90% occurring only once. This receptor was taken from a man aged 25 to 45 in good health. V is TRBV7-2 and J is TRBJ1-5, with D maybe TRBD1 (5 bases). The sequenced sample consisted of blood. In DNA form, the CDR3 reads TGTGCCAGCAGCTCCGGGACGGACAATCAGCCCCAGCATTTT. Translation gives CASSSGTDNQPQHF.